The clone carrying this TCR beta chain was detected once. Its antigen remains unknown. Different DNA sequences within this sample yield the same CDR3. These data originate in a study of T cell responses to AZD1222 COVID-19 vaccine. Study outcomes and limitations: Repertoire sampling occurred only after the peak T cell response. Nearly half of spike-specific TCRs reportedly target variant regions that are unmutated in the B.1.351 and B.1.1.7 variants. The donors showed a predominance of white British ancestry and of females, with possible underestimation of clonal diversity. Spike-specific TCR breadth and depth were elevated following two AZD1222 doses.

Trimming shortened V by 1 base and J by 5 bases, and 8 bases separated the two germline ends. Per the germline V gene, CDR1 is LNHDA and CDR2 is SQIVND (reference sequence). This CDR3 is 13 amino acids long. Sequencing used immunoSEQ multiplex PCR; TCRdb keeps in-frame clones, though not all of them. Of about 63,000 clones listed, roughly 85% are singletons. The sequence derives from an adult in good health. The sequenced sample was peripheral blood, obtained on day 0 of AZD1222 vaccination. The chain combines TRBV19 with TRBJ2-5; TRBD1 is a possible D gene (5 bases). For the CDR3, the DNA is TGTGCCAGTAGTATAGGGGGCAGGGAGACCCAGTACTTC. Protein: CASSIGGRETQYF.